A single sample is the source of the 11 T cell receptor beta chains below, sequenced in a study of CD4 and CD8 cells across lung adenocarcinoma regions. In TCRdb, the PCR reads were re-called with MiXCR into one record per CDR3 protein. This table has around 25,000 distinct CDR3 sequences, around half appearing once. The sample consisted of CD8+ T cells from the center of a lung tumor. These TCRs come from a male donor with lung adenocarcinoma. The CD4 and CD8 labels of this study may be unreliable.

V and J are TRBV6-1 and TRBJ2-1; no definite D call. This CDR3 contains 12 residues. Germline assignment: CDR1 MNHNS and CDR2 SASEGT. V was shortened by 8 bases and J by 6 bases, with 11 bases between the two germline ends. This CDR3 is CASAVGTNEQFF. The DNA of the CDR3 is TGTGCCAGCGCTGTGGGAACCAATGAGCAGTTCTTC.

V is TRBV29-1 and J is TRBJ2-5; TRBD1 matches 9 bases. CDR3 length equals 13 residues. The V segment lost 4 bases and the J segment 6 bases; nucleotides outside the gene matches: 6. CDR1 SQVTM and CDR2 ANQGSEA come from the germline V gene. CDR3 sequence (DNA): TGCAGCGTTGGGGAGGGACAGGGCAAGACCCAGTACTTC. Its translation: CSVGEGQGKTQYF.

About this clonotype itself: The germline gene is not matched at one end of the junction; a read error may be the cause. The CDR3 bases are TGTGCCAGCGCGGGGAGCGGGGGGGGCAGGGAAGATACGCAGTACTTT. Its protein product is CASAGSGGGREDTQYF. The J gene is TRBJ2-3, the V gene TRBV6-1; the match to TRBD2 covers 10 bases. Germline CDR1 MNHNS, CDR2 SASEGT. This CDR3 has 16 amino acids.

As concerns this clonotype: The junction shows a germline mismatch at one end, possibly a read error. The rearrangement links TRBV6-1 to TRBJ2-3, with TRBD2 matching over 8 bases. The CDR3 totals 15 residues. Per germline, CDR1 MNHNS and CDR2 SASEGT. The CDR3: CASGSGEGHTETQYF. In DNA form, the CDR3 reads TGTGCCAGCGGTAGCGGGGAGGGACACACAGAGACGCAGTACTTT.

This clonotype was picked up a small number of times. Mismatch with germline at one junction end may stem from a read error. The gene calls are TRBV10-2 and TRBJ2-5, with TRBD2 matching 7 bases. Germline CDR1 and CDR2: WSHSY and SAAADI. The CDR3 spans 14 residues. This chain's CDR3 is CAGSGGGHTETQYF. Here the CDR3 DNA reads TGCGCGGGGAGTGGGGGAGGGCACACAGAGACCCAGTACTTT.

In this sample, this clonotype turned up many times. V gene TRBV12-3 or TRBV12-4 combines with J gene TRBJ2-3, with TRBD2 identical over 11 bases. The length of the CDR3 is 13 residues. V was clipped by 10 bases and J by 6 bases; unmatched bases: 6. This CDR3 is CATSTSGTDTQYF. CDR3 nucleotides: TGTGCCACTTCGACTAGCGGGACCGATACGCAGTATTTT.

This chain uses TRBV6-1 with TRBJ2-3; D is perhaps TRBD2 (6 bases). The germline V gene has CDR1 MNHNS and CDR2 SASEGT. This CDR3 is built from 14 residues. Trimming shortened V by 2 bases and J by 5 bases, and 11 bases separated the two germline ends. The CDR3 sequence is CASSELRDVDTQYF. CDR3 DNA: TGTGCCAGCAGTGAATTGCGGGATGTAGATACGCAGTATTTT.

This clonotype was observed a handful of times. V is TRBV7-3 and J is TRBJ2-3, with 12 bases aligning to TRBD2. The CDR3 loop spans 17 amino acids. CDR1 is SGHTA and CDR2 is FQGTGA in the germline V gene. J lost 11 bases, V lost 5 bases, and 17 bases had no gene match. The CDR3 loop is CASSPGDGLAGLKLQYF. The CDR3 DNA reads as TGTGCCAGCAGCCCCGGGGATGGACTAGCGGGACTTAAATTGCAGTATTTT.

A few counts support this clonotype. This sequence joins TRBV7-8 and TRBJ2-3; D uncertain. V was shortened by 1 base and J by 10 bases, with 9 bases between the two germline ends. The CDR3 consists of 12 residues. Germline assignment: CDR1 SGHVS and CDR2 FQNEAQ. CDR3 sequence: CASSLGQTAQYF. The CDR3, as DNA: TGTGCCAGCAGCTTAGGCCAAACAGCGCAGTATTTT.

There are many counts of this clonotype. This rearrangement joins TRBV7-2 to TRBJ2-5; TRBD2 agrees at 10 bases. Germline CDR1 and CDR2: SGHTA and FQGNSA. The V segment lost 4 bases and the J segment 4 bases; nucleotides outside the gene matches: 3. The CDR3 sequence is 14 residues long. CDR3 nucleotide sequence: TGTGCCAGCAGCTCTCGGACTAGCGGAGAGACCCAGTACTTC. This sequence encodes CASSSRTSGETQYF.

The rearrangement uses TRBV18 and TRBJ2-1, with 12 bases fitting TRBD2. The J call may be in error: the DNA end matches TRBJ2-5 better. Germline V CDR1 and CDR2: KGHSH, LQKENI. The CDR3 has 16 amino acids. CDR3 protein: CASSLRTSGTQETQYF. The CDR3 DNA reads as TGTGCCAGCTCACTTAGGACTAGCGGGACCCAAGAGACCCAGTACTTC.